This T cell receptor beta chain stems from a study of OX40 agonist ivuxolimab in advanced cancers. Study background: Three dose-escalation patients had partial responses: one with hepatocellular carcinoma and two with cutaneous melanoma. Study observations and caveats: It was not determined which antigens were specifically recognized by the peripheral T cells that had undergone clonal expansion.

TCRdb keeps only in-frame clones here, not all; method: immunoSEQ multiplex PCR. The sample yields about 64,000 clones, around 90% seen once. If patients had autoimmune disease history or systemic immunosuppression, they were excluded. Baseline, cycle 4 day 1, and cycle 7 day 1 were the blood sampling points. This clone has only one observation. Its target is not known. CDR3 size: 12 residues. The germline gives CDR1 SNHLY, CDR2 FYNNEI. Deletions cut 10 bases from V and 1 base from J, with 11 bases between. The rearrangement uses TRBV2 and TRBJ2-7; D might be TRBD1 or TRBD2, each matching 5 bases. Sequencing was performed on CD4+ or CD8+ T cells sorted from blood, taken in a trial of the OX40 agonist ivuxolimab. The receptor was derived from an adult with an advanced solid tumor such as melanoma, head and neck, liver or kidney cancer. DNA for the CDR3: TGTGCCAATGGGGGATATTCCTACGAGCAGTACTTC. The encoded protein is CANGGYSYEQYF.